This TCR beta chain was profiled in a study of blood T cells in healthy people across ages. It was with a sample-barcoded 5' primer and a J-beta primer mix that a second PCR of roughly 7 to 12 cycles was run. A single record per CDR3 protein comes from TCRdb applying MiXCR to the 5' RACE reads. Of roughly 650,000 distinct CDR3 sequences listed, less than 40% were seen once; the top ten hold roughly 15%. This clonotype was observed many times. This CDR3 has 15 residues. Per the germline V gene, CDR1 is KGHSH and CDR2 is LQKENI. Unmatched junction bases numbered 5, after V lost 0 bases and J lost 4 bases.

The chain is built from TRBV18 and TRBJ2-7; TRBD1 matches at 8 bases. Sequenced input: blood. This receptor was obtained from an elderly woman in good health. CDR3 protein: CASSPPGRGQYEQYF. CDR3 bases: TGTGCCAGCTCACCACCGGGCAGGGGGCAGTACGAGCAGTACTTC.